Sequencing of this T cell receptor (beta chain) was carried out in a study of identical twins. Points from the study as a whole: Insertions were fewer in abundant cord blood beta clonotypes, whereas memory repertoires showed none of this pattern.

There are many counts of this clonotype. Its antigen is not known. The CDR3 spans 16 residues. Germline CDR1 reads LNHDA; CDR2 reads SQIVND (reference sequence). V was clipped by 6 bases and J by 3 bases; unmatched bases: 12. TCRdb passed the 5' RACE reads through MiXCR, listing each CDR3 protein once. Among 200,000 to 250,000 distinct CDR3 sequences listed, roughly an eighth were seen once. This clonotype originated in a woman aged 18-29 years in good health. What was sequenced was memory (CD45RO+) T cells sorted from blood. The rearrangement joins TRBV19 to TRBJ1-2; 8 bases are a match to TRBD1. The CDR3: CASRTTGDKSYYGYTF. CDR3 DNA: TGTGCCAGTAGGACGACAGGGGATAAGTCCTACTATGGCTACACCTTC.